The 14 T cell receptor beta chains given below trace back to one sample, sequenced in a study of radiotherapy plus CTLA-4 blockade in lung cancer. Repertoires were generated with immunoSEQ multiplex PCR, while TCRdb's copy carries only in-frame clones and drops some. In the table there are about 38,000 clones, around 79% of which are singletons. The source material was peripheral blood, sampled from a patient treated with radiotherapy plus ipilimumab. The receptor set was obtained from a human donor with non-small cell lung cancer who had stable disease on radiotherapy plus ipilimumab.

CDR3 amino acids: CASSHTADTQYF. The CDR3 DNA is TGCGCCAGCAGCCACACCGCAGATACGCAGTATTTT. The V and J genes are TRBV10-2 and TRBJ2-3; D remains ambiguous. Germline lookup yields CDR1 WSHSY and CDR2 SAAADI. CDR3 length: 12 amino acids. With 6 bases removed from V and 4 bases from J, the gap between germline ends came to 8 bases.

V gene TRBV7-9 combines with J gene TRBJ2-7; TRBD2 is a possible D gene (5 bases). Germline V gene lookup returns CDR1 SEHNR and CDR2 FQNEAQ (reference sequence). The CDR3 has 12 residues. Trimming took off 5 bases at V and 3 bases at J, with 8 bases between the two ends. CDR3 residues: CASSPRDYEQYF. CDR3 coding DNA: TGTGCCAGCAGCCCCCGGGACTACGAGCAGTACTTC.

V usage is TRBV6-6 and J usage is TRBJ1-2, with D possibly TRBD1 on 6 matching bases. CDR1 and CDR2 from the germline V gene are MNHNY and SVGAGI (reference sequence). The CDR3 is 16 residues long. Trimming left V 5 bases short and J 2 bases short, with 18 bases between. CDR3 in DNA: TGTGCCAGCAGTGCCCTCAGACAGGATAAAAACTATGGCTACACCTTC. The encoded protein is CASSALRQDKNYGYTF.

The chain carries TRBV2 and TRBJ1-4; D unclear. The V gene lost 3 bases and the J gene lost 8 bases, with 13 bases spanning the gap. CDR1 and CDR2 from the germline V gene are SNHLY and FYNNEI. This CDR3 is 14 amino acids long. The CDR3, as DNA: TGTGCCAGCAGTGATGCGGAGAAGTTCGAAAAACTGTTTTTT. Translation: CASSDAEKFEKLFF. The variable domain in full, completed from reference TRBV2 and TRBJ1-4, reads EPEVTQTPSHQVTQMGQEVILRCVPISNHLYFYWYRQILGQKVEFLVSFYNNEISEKSEIFDDQFSVERPDGSNFTLKIRSTKLEDSAMYFCASSDAEKFEKLFFGSGTQLSVL.

The chain couples TRBV19 to TRBJ1-1; D is perhaps TRBD1 (5 bases). The V gene's germline CDR1 is LNHDA and CDR2 SQIVND (reference sequence). V was trimmed by 6 bases and J by 2 bases, leaving 13 bases between them. The CDR3 totals 14 residues. The CDR3 is CASRNGHVNTEAFF. CDR3 coding DNA: TGTGCCAGTAGAAACGGACACGTAAACACTGAAGCTTTCTTT.

The gene calls are TRBV7-9 and TRBJ1-3; maybe TRBD1 (6 bases). Trimming removed 7 bases from V and 0 bases from J, with 16 bases in between. The germline gives CDR1 SEHNR, CDR2 FQNEAQ (reference sequence). The CDR3 is 16 residues long. The CDR3 DNA follows: TGTGCCAGCAACAACGACTACAGGGACTCTGGAAACACCATATATTTT. Protein product: CASNNDYRDSGNTIYF.

This chain connects TRBV7-8 to TRBJ1-6, with no clear D. This CDR3 region has 15 residues. V was clipped by 4 bases and J by 7 bases, with 14 bases between them. Germline loops: CDR1 SGHVS, CDR2 FQNEAQ. CDR3 sequence: CASSSTPGSNSPLHF. CDR3 nucleotides: TGTGCCAGCAGCTCCACTCCGGGCTCCAATTCACCCCTCCACTTT.

This clone was detected once. The rearrangement uses TRBV4-3 and TRBJ1-4, with a possible D match to TRBD1 (5 bases). The CDR3 runs to 16 residues. Looked up from germline, CDR1 is LGHNA and CDR2 is YSLEER. Trimming shortened V by 3 bases and J by 7 bases, and 18 bases separated the two germline ends. The DNA for the CDR3 is TGCGCCAGCAGCCAGGATCCGGGGCGACGGGGTGAAAAACTGTTTTTT. Protein product: CASSQDPGRRGEKLFF.

This clone was detected only once. The V and J genes are TRBV14 and TRBJ1-1; tentatively, D is TRBD1 (5 bases). Germline CDR1 SGHDN, CDR2 FVKESK. CDR3 length: 12 amino acids. Trimming stripped 1 base from V and 7 bases from J, with 7 bases between. CDR3 region: CASSQAQGEAFF. CDR3 bases: TGTGCCAGCAGCCAAGCGCAGGGTGAAGCTTTCTTT.

The rearrangement uses TRBV10-2 and TRBJ2-1; 12 bases fit TRBD2. V lost 2 bases to trimming and J lost 5 bases; unmatched junction nucleotides: 7. Germline V CDR1 and CDR2: WSHSY, SAAADI. CDR3 size: 17 residues. Here the CDR3 reads CASSEPPGLAGNNEQFF. The CDR3 coding sequence is TGCGCCAGCAGTGAGCCACCCGGACTAGCGGGGAACAATGAGCAGTTCTTC.

This clone was recorded once. The chain combines TRBV6-5 with TRBJ1-2; D unresolved. Germline CDR1 and CDR2: MNHEY and SVGAGI. V lost 6 bases and J lost 0, with 14 bases in between. CDR3 length equals 15 residues. CDR3 residues: CASSSNLGSNYGYTF. The DNA for the CDR3 is TGTGCCAGCAGCTCTAACCTAGGGTCTAACTATGGCTACACCTTC.

This chain connects TRBV6-5 to TRBJ2-7, with D unclear. The CDR3 is made up of 13 amino acids. V lost 4 bases to trimming and J lost 0 bases, with 7 bases between them. Germline CDR1 MNHEY, CDR2 SVGAGI. In nucleotides, the CDR3 is TGTGCCAGCAGTTTAGGCAGCTCCTACGAGCAGTACTTC. This gives the protein CASSLGSSYEQYF.

V usage is TRBV10-3 and J usage is TRBJ2-5, with 7 bases that match TRBD2. The J segment lost 5 bases and the V segment lost 11 bases, leaving 8 bases of the junction unmatched. Per the germline V gene, CDR1 is ENHRY and CDR2 is SYGVKD. This CDR3 is built from 12 residues. In DNA, the CDR3 is TGTGCCTCCAAGGGAGGGGCCGAGACCCAGTACTTC. Protein: CASKGGAETQYF.

This clone was counted a few times. Here the CDR3 reads CASSQVKGNYGYTF. CDR3 nucleotide sequence: TGCGCCAGCAGCCAAGTTAAGGGGAACTATGGCTACACCTTC. This chain uses TRBV4-3 with TRBJ1-2; tentative D call: TRBD1 (5 bases). The V end lost 1 base, the J end lost 2 bases, and 8 bases lay between the germline ends. The CDR3 has 14 amino acids. Germline CDR1 reads LGHNA; CDR2 reads YSLEER.